This TCR beta chain originates from a study of T cell changes during pregnancy in multiple sclerosis. TCRdb keeps only in-frame clones here, not all; method: immunoSEQ multiplex PCR. The sample contains about 46,000 clones, 85% to 95% of which appear only once. This CDR3 has 13 amino acids. In germline, CDR1 is SGHTA, CDR2 FQGNSA. With 6 bases clipped from V and 7 bases from J, the junction kept 9 bases outside the gene matches. The chain combines TRBV7-2 with TRBJ2-7; 7 bases are shared with TRBD1. This material consisted of CD4+ T cells from peripheral blood mononuclear cells, taken in the second trimester of pregnancy. The clonotype comes from a female donor in good health, enrolled as a control in a pregnancy study. CDR3 sequence (DNA): TGTGCCAGCAGGCCACAGGGGAGTGGTGAGCAGTACTTC. Translation: CASRPQGSGEQYF.